One and the same sample provided the 11 T cell receptor beta chains below, sequenced in a study of blood T cells in healthy people across ages. Using a J-beta primer mix together with a sample-barcoded 5' primer, a second PCR was run for about 7 to 12 cycles. In TCRdb, the 5' RACE reads were re-called with MiXCR into one record per CDR3 protein. This sample has under 2,000,000 distinct CDR3 sequences; roughly 49% occur once, and the top ten carry 2.1%. The sequenced material came from blood. All receptors come from a woman in her thirties or forties in good health.

This clonotype was found a few times. V gene TRBV13 combines with J gene TRBJ2-7; TRBD2 aligns across 7 bases. The CDR3 contains 18 residues. V was clipped by 6 bases and J by 7 bases; unmatched bases: 24. The germline CDR1 and CDR2 sequences are PRHDT and FYEKMQ (reference sequence). The CDR3 nucleotides read TGTGCCAGCAGTTCGAGGACTAGTTTTCAGCGTGAGGTGGAGGAGCAGTACTTC. It translates to CASSSRTSFQREVEEQYF. The full variable domain, in which reference TRBV13 and TRBJ2-7 provide the parts outside the CDR3, is AAGVIQSPRHLIKEKRETATLKCYPIPRHDTVYWYQQGPGQDPQFLISFYEKMQSDKGSIPDRFSAQQFSDYHSELNMSSLELGDSALYFCASSSRTSFQREVEEQYFGPGTRLTVT.

In regard to this clonotype: Germline and junction disagree at one end, which may indicate a read error. This chain joins TRBV27 and TRBJ1-6, with 8 bases that match TRBD1. Germline V lookup: CDR1 MNHEY, CDR2 SMNVEV (reference sequence). The CDR3 loop spans 15 amino acids. CDR3 sequence reads: CASTMTGVHNSSLHF. The DNA for the CDR3 is TGTGCCAGCACCATGACAGGGGTTCATAATTCATCCCTCCACTTT.

This clonotype was recorded a few times. The rearrangement links TRBV6-2 or TRBV6-3 to TRBJ2-1; no clear D gene. This CDR3 has 15 residues. V was pared by 6 bases and J by 4 bases, with 16 bases between. Germline CDR1 is MNHEY and CDR2 is SVGEGT. CDR3 sequence (DNA): TGTGCCAGCAGCTCCCCCAGTAGAACTTACAATGAGCAGTTCTTC. Amino acid sequence: CASSSPSRTYNEQFF.

The chain combines TRBV7-9 with TRBJ2-1, with 14 bases aligning to TRBD2. V lost 5 bases and J lost 8; bases outside the gene matches: 5. There are 15 residues in the CDR3. Per the germline V gene, CDR1 is SEHNR and CDR2 is FQNEAQ (reference sequence). The chain's CDR3 is CASSLTSGRGDEQFF. The CDR3 nucleotides read TGTGCCAGCAGCCTGACTAGCGGGAGGGGCGATGAGCAGTTCTTC.

The genes are TRBV6-1 and TRBJ1-2; possibly TRBD1 for D (5 bases). Deletions cut 4 bases from V and 4 bases from J, with 13 bases between. CDR3 length equals 14 residues. CDR1 is MNHNS, CDR2 SASEGT, per germline. The CDR3 DNA is TGTGCCAGCAGTGGGGGACGGGCGACCTATGGCTACACCTTC. Translation gives CASSGGRATYGYTF.

The J gene is TRBJ2-3, the V gene TRBV9, with 9 positions matching TRBD2. The germline gives CDR1 SGDLS, CDR2 YYNGEE. The CDR3 sequence is 15 residues long. Trimming at V came to 2 bases and at J to 5 bases, leaving 6 bases not matched to a gene. CDR3 nucleotide sequence: TGTGCCAGCAGCGTGACTAGCGGACAGGTAGATACGCAGTATTTT. As protein: CASSVTSGQVDTQYF.

The CDR3 nucleotides are TGCGCCAGCAGTGTGTCCGGACAGGACCCCCACAGATACAATGAGCAGTTCTTC. Translated, it gives CASSVSGQDPHRYNEQFF. The chain links TRBV5-1 to TRBJ2-1, with 7 bases lining up with TRBD1. This CDR3 is built from 18 residues. Germline-derived CDR1 and CDR2 are SGHRS and YFSETQ. V was clipped by 5 bases and J by 4 bases; unmatched bases: 18.

The chain combines TRBV5-1 with TRBJ1-5; TRBD1 agrees at 7 bases. The CDR3 spans 14 residues. V lost 5 bases to trimming and J lost 5 bases; unmatched junction nucleotides: 7. Germline V gene sequence: CDR1 SGHRS, CDR2 YFSETQ. In nucleotides, the CDR3 is TGCGCCAGCAGGACCGGGACAGAGGATCAGCCCCAGCATTTT. Residues: CASRTGTEDQPQHF.

V and J are TRBV20-1 and TRBJ2-5; 15 bases map to TRBD2. CDR3 length: 13 amino acids. From germline, CDR1 is DFQATT and CDR2 SNEGSKA (reference sequence). V was clipped by 6 bases and J by 11 bases; unmatched bases: 7. The CDR3 nucleotides are TGCAGTGCGGGGACTAGCGGGGGGACTGAGCAGTACTTC. It specifies CSAGTSGGTEQYF.

The chain uses TRBV27 and TRBJ1-1; no definite D call. CDR3 size: 13 residues. The germline V gene encodes CDR1 MNHEY and CDR2 SMNVEV (reference sequence). The V and J ends lost 0 bases and 5 bases respectively, with 7 bases between them. CDR3 DNA sequence: TGTGCCAGCAGTTTATCGGGGTCAACTGAAGCTTTCTTT. Protein sequence: CASSLSGSTEAFF.

The V gene is TRBV10-3, the J gene TRBJ2-1; D is possibly TRBD1 (5 bases). Between the trimmed V and J ends, which lost 3 bases and 12 bases, there was a span of 12 bases. Germline loops: CDR1 ENHRY, CDR2 SYGVKD. The CDR3 spans 12 residues. As DNA, the CDR3 is TGTGCCATCAGTGACAGGGTCTCAGGGCAGTTCTTC. This encodes CAISDRVSGQFF.